These T cell receptor beta chains were read from a single sample in a study of cytomegalovirus exposure and HLA in healthy donors. The repertoire was sequenced with immunoSEQ multiplex PCR; TCRdb's copy has only in-frame clones and lacks some. The sample yields 100,000 to 150,000 clones, less than 20% seen once. Material for sequencing was PBMCs. The source of these receptors is a woman aged 18-29 years in good health and CMV-seronegative. The CDR3 runs from the conserved cysteine through the conserved F or W. D genes are given only for firm matches.

v_call d_call cdr3_aa
TRBV28 - CASRLQGIDYGYTF
TRBV7-9 TRBD1 CASSFISQRGRLSGDEQFF
TRBV19 TRBD2 CASSVGTSGSYEQYF
TRBV21-1 - CASSKEETGVNNEQFF
TRBV27 TRBD1 CASRPSGTGMRPQHF
TRBV15 - CATSTTGDFPGELFF
TRBV7-6 TRBD1 CASSPGQGGGYTF
TRBV28 - CASSFFGVRSGELFF
TRBV30 - CAGREQGRYNSPLHF
TRBV2 TRBD1 CASSADRGRGGYTF
TRBV5-6 TRBD1 CASSLPGQGSYEQYF
TRBV19 - CASTQGAQETQYF
TRBV9 - CASSGREGTEAFF
TRBV2 - CASIPGEVSTDTQYF
TRBV7-3 - CASSASGLGEQFF
TRBV2 - CASRGGGSAAQHF
TRBV28 - CASSFIRDSGNTIYF
TRBV9 TRBD2 CASSLGGEETQYF
TRBV7-6 TRBD2 CASSLSGRGNEQFF
TRBV19 - CASTPVGSSLTAFF
TRBV29-1 - CSADIYTGELFF
TRBV14 TRBD1 CASSLIRDRATEAFF
TRBV6-5 - CASSYGITSGETQYF
TRBV30 TRBD1 CAWGDSSSYGYTF
TRBV27 TRBD1 CASRLNQGARNEQYF
TRBV28 TRBD2 CASSQAGSGYEQYF
TRBV10-3 TRBD1 CAISPGGTGISEAFF
TRBV28 - CASSLYGITYEQYF
TRBV2 TRBD2 CASPLAAQGETQYF
TRBV11-3 TRBD1 CASSSDRGSYNEQFF
TRBV7-9 TRBD1 CASSYYRDRPGAKNIQYF
TRBV6-5 TRBD2 CASSPGGSVETQYF
TRBV2 - CASSPGIHEQFF
TRBV4-2 - CASSQEQGLKPYEQYF
TRBV5-1 TRBD2 CASSPLAGGPETQYF
TRBV2 - CASSPNFLPGQNTGELFF
TRBV2 TRBD1 CASRSGGELVYEQYF
TRBV5-1 TRBD2 CARDRLAGTYNEQFF
TRBV5-4 TRBD1 CASSLGDRSLYEQYF
TRBV6-1 TRBD2 CASSLLAGGSYEQYF
TRBV28 TRBD1 CASSRGRADQPQHF
TRBV25-1 - CASSATGNTEAFF
TRBV27 - CASSSTKNTEAFF
TRBV7-9 TRBD2 CASSPRLAQSTDTQYF
TRBV6-6 TRBD2 CASTLTSIDEQYF
TRBV7-2 - CASSLDLGRRAFF
TRBV10-3 - CAISEAGGFVRETQYF
TRBV5-1 - CASSLGGNTEAFF
TRBV15 - CATSRHTGTGGQPQHF
TRBV6-1 TRBD1 CASSSRTGTTYEQYF